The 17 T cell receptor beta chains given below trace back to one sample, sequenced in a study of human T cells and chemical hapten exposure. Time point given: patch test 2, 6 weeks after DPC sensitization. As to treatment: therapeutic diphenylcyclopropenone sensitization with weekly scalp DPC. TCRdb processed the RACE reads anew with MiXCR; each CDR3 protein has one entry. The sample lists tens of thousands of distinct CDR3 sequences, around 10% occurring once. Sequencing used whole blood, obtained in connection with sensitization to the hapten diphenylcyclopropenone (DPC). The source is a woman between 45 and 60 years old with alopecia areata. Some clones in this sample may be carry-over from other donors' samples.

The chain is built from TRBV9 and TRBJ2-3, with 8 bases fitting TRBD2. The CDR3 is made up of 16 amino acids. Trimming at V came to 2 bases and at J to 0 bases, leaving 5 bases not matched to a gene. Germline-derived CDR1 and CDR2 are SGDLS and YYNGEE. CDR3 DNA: TGTGCCAGCAGCGTGCGACTAGCGACTAGCACAGATACGCAGTATTTT. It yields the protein CASSVRLATSTDTQYF.

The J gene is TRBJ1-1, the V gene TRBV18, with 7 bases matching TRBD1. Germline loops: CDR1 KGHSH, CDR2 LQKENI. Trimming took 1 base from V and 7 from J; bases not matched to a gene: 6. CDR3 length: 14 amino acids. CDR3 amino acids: CASSPLGTDHEAFF. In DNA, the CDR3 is TGTGCCAGCTCACCACTAGGGACAGACCATGAAGCTTTCTTT.

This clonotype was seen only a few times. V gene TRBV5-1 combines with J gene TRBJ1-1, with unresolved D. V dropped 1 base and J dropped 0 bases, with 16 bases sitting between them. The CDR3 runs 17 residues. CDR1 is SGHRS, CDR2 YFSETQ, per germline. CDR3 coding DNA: TGCGCCAGCAGCTTGACATTTGGACTGATCATGAACACTGAAGCTTTCTTT. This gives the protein CASSLTFGLIMNTEAFF.

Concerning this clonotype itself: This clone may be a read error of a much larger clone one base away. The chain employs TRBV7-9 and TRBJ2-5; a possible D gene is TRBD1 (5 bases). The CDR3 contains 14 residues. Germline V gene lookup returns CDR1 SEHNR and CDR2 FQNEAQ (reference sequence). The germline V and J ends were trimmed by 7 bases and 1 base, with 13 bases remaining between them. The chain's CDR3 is CASNLRQTQETQYF. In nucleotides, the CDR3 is TGTGCCAGCAACTTGAGACAGACCCAAGAGACCCAGTACTTC.

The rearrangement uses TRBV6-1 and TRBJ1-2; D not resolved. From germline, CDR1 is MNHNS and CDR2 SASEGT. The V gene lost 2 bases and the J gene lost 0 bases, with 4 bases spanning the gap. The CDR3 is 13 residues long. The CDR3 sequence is CASSERPNYGYTF. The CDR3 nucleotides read TGTGCCAGCAGTGAAAGACCTAACTATGGCTACACCTTC.

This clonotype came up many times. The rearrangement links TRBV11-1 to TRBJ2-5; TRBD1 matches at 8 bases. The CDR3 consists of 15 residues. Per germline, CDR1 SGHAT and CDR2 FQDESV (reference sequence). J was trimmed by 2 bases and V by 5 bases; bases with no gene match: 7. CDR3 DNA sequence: TGTGCCAGCAGCGTGCAGGGGGCTGGACAAGAGACCCAGTACTTC. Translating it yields CASSVQGAGQETQYF.

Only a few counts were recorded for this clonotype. DNA for the CDR3: TGTGCCAGTAGCGGACGACGGGGCGAGACCCAGTACTTC. It codes for CASSGRRGETQYF. The chain couples TRBV19 to TRBJ2-5, with D perhaps matching TRBD1 or TRBD2 (5 bases each). The V end lost 6 bases, the J end lost 5 bases, and 13 bases lay between the germline ends. Germline values: CDR1 LNHDA, CDR2 SQIVND (reference sequence). The CDR3 consists of 13 residues.

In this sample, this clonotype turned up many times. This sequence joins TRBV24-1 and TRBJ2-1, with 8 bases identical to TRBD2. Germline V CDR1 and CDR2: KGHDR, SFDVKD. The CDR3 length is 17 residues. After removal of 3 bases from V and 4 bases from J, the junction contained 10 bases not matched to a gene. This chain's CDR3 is CATSDPGTGGIYNEQFF. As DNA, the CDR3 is TGTGCCACCAGTGATCCGGGGACGGGGGGGATTTACAATGAGCAGTTCTTC.

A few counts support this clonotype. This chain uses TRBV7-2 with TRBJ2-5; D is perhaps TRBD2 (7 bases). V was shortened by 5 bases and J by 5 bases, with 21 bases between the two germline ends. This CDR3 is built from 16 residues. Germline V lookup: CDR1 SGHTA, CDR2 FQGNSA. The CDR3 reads CASSPSRGGALETQYF. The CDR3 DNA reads TGTGCCAGCAGCCCATCCCGAGGGGGGGCGTTGGAGACCCAGTACTTC.

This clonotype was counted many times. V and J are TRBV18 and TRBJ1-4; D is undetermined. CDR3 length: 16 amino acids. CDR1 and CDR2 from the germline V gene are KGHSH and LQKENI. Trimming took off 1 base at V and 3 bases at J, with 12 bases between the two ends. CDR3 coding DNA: TGTGCCAGCTCACCACTCAGTCAGCACCCTAATGAAAAACTGTTTTTT. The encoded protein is CASSPLSQHPNEKLFF.

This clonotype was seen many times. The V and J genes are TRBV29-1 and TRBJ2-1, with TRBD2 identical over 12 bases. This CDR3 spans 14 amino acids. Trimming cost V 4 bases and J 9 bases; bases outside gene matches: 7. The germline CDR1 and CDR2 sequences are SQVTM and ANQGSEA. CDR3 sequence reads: CSVGRLAGDGEQFF. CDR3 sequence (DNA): TGCAGCGTTGGAAGACTAGCGGGAGATGGTGAGCAGTTCTTC.

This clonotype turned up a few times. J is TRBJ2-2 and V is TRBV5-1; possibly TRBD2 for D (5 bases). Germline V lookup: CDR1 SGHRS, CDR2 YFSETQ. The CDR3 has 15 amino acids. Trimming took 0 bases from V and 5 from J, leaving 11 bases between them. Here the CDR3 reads CASSLGAGETGELFF. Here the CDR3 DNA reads TGCGCCAGCAGCTTGGGGGCGGGCGAGACCGGGGAGCTGTTTTTT.

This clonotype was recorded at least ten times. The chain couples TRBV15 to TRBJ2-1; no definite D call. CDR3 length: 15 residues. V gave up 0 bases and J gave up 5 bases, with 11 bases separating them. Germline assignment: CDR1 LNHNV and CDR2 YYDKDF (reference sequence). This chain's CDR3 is CATSRDPGGHNEQFF. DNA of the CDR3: TGTGCCACCAGCAGAGACCCCGGTGGGCACAATGAGCAGTTCTTC.

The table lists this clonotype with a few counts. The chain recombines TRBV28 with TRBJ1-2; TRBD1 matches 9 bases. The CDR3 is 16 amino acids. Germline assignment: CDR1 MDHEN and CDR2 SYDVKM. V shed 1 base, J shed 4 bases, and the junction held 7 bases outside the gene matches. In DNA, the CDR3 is TGTGCCAGCAGTTTATCCGGGACAGGGCCAGCCTATGGCTACACCTTC. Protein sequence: CASSLSGTGPAYGYTF.

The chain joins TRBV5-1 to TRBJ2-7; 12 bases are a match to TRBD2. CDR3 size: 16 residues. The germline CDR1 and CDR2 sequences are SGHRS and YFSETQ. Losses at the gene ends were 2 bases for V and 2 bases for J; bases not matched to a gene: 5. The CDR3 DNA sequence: TGCGCCAGCAGCTTTCGACTAGCGGGGGTTCCCTACGAGCAGTACTTC. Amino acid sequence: CASSFRLAGVPYEQYF.

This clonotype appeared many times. CDR3 in DNA: TGTGCCAGCTCACCACGCGGGACAGGGGGAACTGAAGCTTTCTTT. Its protein is CASSPRGTGGTEAFF. The gene calls are TRBV18 and TRBJ1-1, with 11 bases identical to TRBD1. There are 15 residues in the CDR3. Germline CDR1 is KGHSH and CDR2 is LQKENI. J gave up 5 bases and V 1 base, and 3 bases lay outside the gene matches. The whole variable domain, filled in from reference TRBV18 and TRBJ1-1, reads NAGVMQNPRHLVRRRGQEARLRCSPMKGHSHVYWYRQLPEEGLKFMVYLQKENIIDESGMPKERFSAEFPKEGPSILRIQQVVRGDSAAYFCASSPRGTGGTEAFFGQGTRLTVV.

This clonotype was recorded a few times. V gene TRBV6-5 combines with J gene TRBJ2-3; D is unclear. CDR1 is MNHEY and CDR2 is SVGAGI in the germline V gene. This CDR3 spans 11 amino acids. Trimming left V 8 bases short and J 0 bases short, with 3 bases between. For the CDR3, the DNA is TGTGCCAGCCAAAGCACAGATACGCAGTATTTT. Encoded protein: CASQSTDTQYF.